Listed below are T cell receptor beta chains from one sample, sequenced in a study of T cells in Graves' hyperthyroidism and ophthalmopathy. TCRdb passed the multiplex PCR reads through MiXCR, listing each CDR3 protein once. This sample carries around 520,000 distinct CDR3 sequences, approximately 25% of them seen once, and the ten largest clones take around 10%. Sequenced input: blood. These receptors originate from a woman in her 30s with Graves' ophthalmopathy. Each CDR3 is given with its conserved first and last residue. Each record gives: V gene, J gene, clone size, D gene, CDR3 length, CDR3 DNA, CDR3 protein. The D gene is left open where the match is weak. The size of a clone is reported for some rows only, either as once, few or many, or as a class for expanded clones.

V gene: TRBV20-1
J gene: TRBJ1-3
clone size: many
D gene: NA
CDR3 length: 13
CDR3 DNA: TGCAGTGCTAGCGAGGGGTCTGGAAACACCATATATTTT
CDR3 protein: CSASEGSGNTIYF

V gene: TRBV6-4
J gene: TRBJ1-1
clone size: many
D gene: TRBD1
CDR3 length: 17
CDR3 DNA: TGTGCCAGCAGTGTGTGGACAGGGGCCTTCATGAACACTGAAGCTTTCTTT
CDR3 protein: CASSVWTGAFMNTEAFF

V gene: TRBV24-1
J gene: TRBJ2-2
clone size: few
D gene: NA
CDR3 length: 12
CDR3 DNA: TGTGCCACCAGGGGTCGAACCGGGGAGCTGTTTTTT
CDR3 protein: CATRGRTGELFF

V gene: TRBV10-1
J gene: TRBJ2-7
clone size: many
D gene: NA
CDR3 length: 12
CDR3 DNA: TGCGCCAGCAGTGAGTCACGAGCCATGCAGTACTTC
CDR3 protein: CASSESRAMQYF

V gene: TRBV6-1
J gene: TRBJ2-5
clone size: NA
D gene: TRBD2
CDR3 length: 15
CDR3 DNA: TGTGCCAGCAGTAGAATCGGGACTAGCCATGAGACCCAGTACTTC
CDR3 protein: CASSRIGTSHETQYF

V gene: TRBV10-3
J gene: TRBJ2-7
clone size: NA
D gene: NA
CDR3 length: 12
CDR3 DNA: TGTGCCATCAGTGGTCAGCTCTACGAGCAGTACTTC
CDR3 protein: CAISGQLYEQYF

V gene: TRBV9
J gene: TRBJ2-2
clone size: NA
D gene: NA
CDR3 length: 17
CDR3 DNA: TGTGCCAGCAGCGTAGCCAGACACGGACGCAACACCGGGGAGCTGTTTTTT
CDR3 protein: CASSVARHGRNTGELFF

V gene: TRBV6-1
J gene: TRBJ2-5
clone size: NA
D gene: NA
CDR3 length: 13
CDR3 DNA: TGTGCCAGCACCAACCCCGACCAAGAGACCCAGTACTTC
CDR3 protein: CASTNPDQETQYF

V gene: TRBV27
J gene: TRBJ1-2
clone size: many
D gene: TRBD1
CDR3 length: 16
CDR3 DNA: TGTGCCAGCAGACAGGACAGGGGGAAGGTCGGAGACGGCTACACCTTC
CDR3 protein: CASRQDRGKVGDGYTF

V gene: TRBV24-1
J gene: TRBJ2-3
clone size: NA
D gene: TRBD2
CDR3 length: 13
CDR3 DNA: TGTGCCACCAGTGTGGGAGGGGCAGATACGCAGTATTTT
CDR3 protein: CATSVGGADTQYF

V gene: TRBV20-1
J gene: TRBJ1-6
clone size: few
D gene: TRBD1
CDR3 length: 14
CDR3 DNA: TGCAGTGCTAGTTTGGGACAGGAGAATTCACCCCTCCACTTT
CDR3 protein: CSASLGQENSPLHF

V gene: TRBV7-9
J gene: TRBJ2-5
clone size: few
D gene: TRBD1
CDR3 length: 14
CDR3 DNA: TGTGCCAGCAGCCAGAGACAGGGACAAGAGACCCAGTACTTC
CDR3 protein: CASSQRQGQETQYF

V gene: TRBV7-8
J gene: TRBJ2-7
clone size: many
D gene: TRBD1
CDR3 length: 18
CDR3 DNA: TGTGCCAGCAGCTTAGTATGGGACGCAACAGGGACAGGCTACGAGCAGTACTTC
CDR3 protein: CASSLVWDATGTGYEQYF

V gene: TRBV12-3/TRBV12-4
J gene: TRBJ1-2
clone size: NA
D gene: TRBD1
CDR3 length: 14
CDR3 DNA: TGTGCCAGCAGTTTAGACAGGGGGCAGGAAGGCTACACCTTC
CDR3 protein: CASSLDRGQEGYTF

V gene: TRBV12-3/TRBV12-4
J gene: TRBJ2-7
clone size: NA
D gene: TRBD1
CDR3 length: 15
CDR3 DNA: TGTGCCAGCACCTCGGGAGACAGGGGGCTCCGCGAGCAGTACTTC
CDR3 protein: CASTSGDRGLREQYF

V gene: TRBV27
J gene: TRBJ1-2
clone size: many
D gene: NA
CDR3 length: 17
CDR3 DNA: TGTGCCAGCAGTTACAGTCATCAGGGCGATGGCGTCTATGGCTACACCTTC
CDR3 protein: CASSYSHQGDGVYGYTF

V gene: TRBV29-1
J gene: TRBJ2-2
clone size: many
D gene: NA
CDR3 length: 14
CDR3 DNA: TGCAGCGTTGGACAGGTCGCGAACACCGGGGAGCTGTTTTTT
CDR3 protein: CSVGQVANTGELFF

V gene: TRBV28
J gene: TRBJ1-2
clone size: many
D gene: NA
CDR3 length: 14
CDR3 DNA: TGTGCCAGCAGTAGCGAGGGGGTGGGTTACGGCTACACCTTC
CDR3 protein: CASSSEGVGYGYTF

V gene: TRBV6-1
J gene: TRBJ2-7
clone size: many
D gene: NA
CDR3 length: 15
CDR3 DNA: TGTGCCAGCAGTGAACAGGGTTTAGCCCCCTACGAGCAGTACTTC
CDR3 protein: CASSEQGLAPYEQYF

V gene: TRBV3-1
J gene: TRBJ2-2
clone size: few
D gene: NA
CDR3 length: 15
CDR3 DNA: TGTGCCAGCAGCCAAGCTGTTCCGCCCAGGGGGGAGCTGTTTTTT
CDR3 protein: CASSQAVPPRGELFF

V gene: TRBV18
J gene: TRBJ2-5
clone size: NA
D gene: TRBD1
CDR3 length: 16
CDR3 DNA: TGTGCCAGCTCACCGGGGACAGGGGGACTGTTGGAGACCCAGTACTTC
CDR3 protein: CASSPGTGGLLETQYF

V gene: TRBV2
J gene: TRBJ1-3
clone size: many
D gene: NA
CDR3 length: 15
CDR3 DNA: TGTGCCAGCAGGGGGGGGATAGGGTCCGGAAACACCATATATTTT
CDR3 protein: CASRGGIGSGNTIYF

V gene: TRBV12-3/TRBV12-4
J gene: TRBJ1-2
clone size: NA
D gene: NA
CDR3 length: 13
CDR3 DNA: TGTGCCAGCAGCCGTCGGGGGGCTGGGGGCTACACCTTC
CDR3 protein: CASSRRGAGGYTF

V gene: TRBV6-1
J gene: TRBJ2-5
clone size: NA
D gene: NA
CDR3 length: 14
CDR3 DNA: TGTGCCAGCAGTCCCCCTGTTAGGCAAGAGACCCAGTACTTC
CDR3 protein: CASSPPVRQETQYF

V gene: TRBV6-1
J gene: TRBJ2-5
clone size: many
D gene: NA
CDR3 length: 12
CDR3 DNA: TGTGCCAGCAGCGGGACGTCGGAGACCCAGTACTTC
CDR3 protein: CASSGTSETQYF